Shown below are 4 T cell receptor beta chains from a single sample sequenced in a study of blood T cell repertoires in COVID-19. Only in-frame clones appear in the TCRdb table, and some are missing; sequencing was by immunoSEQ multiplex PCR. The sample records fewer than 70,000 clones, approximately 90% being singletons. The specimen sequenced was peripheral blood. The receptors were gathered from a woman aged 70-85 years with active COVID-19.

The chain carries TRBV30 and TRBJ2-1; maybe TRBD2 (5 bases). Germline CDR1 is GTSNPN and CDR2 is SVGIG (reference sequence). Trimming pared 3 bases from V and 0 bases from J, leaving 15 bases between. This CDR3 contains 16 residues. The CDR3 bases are TGTGCCTGGAGGAGGCCTAGCCCAAGCTCCTACAATGAGCAGTTCTTC. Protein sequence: CAWRRPSPSSYNEQFF.

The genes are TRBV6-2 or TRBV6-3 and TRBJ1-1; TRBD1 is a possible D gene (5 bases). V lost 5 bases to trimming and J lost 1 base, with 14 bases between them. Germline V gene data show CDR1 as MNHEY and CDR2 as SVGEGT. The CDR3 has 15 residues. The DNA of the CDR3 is TGTGCCAGCAGTAAGACAGATGAACAGAACACTGAAGCTTTCTTT. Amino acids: CASSKTDEQNTEAFF.

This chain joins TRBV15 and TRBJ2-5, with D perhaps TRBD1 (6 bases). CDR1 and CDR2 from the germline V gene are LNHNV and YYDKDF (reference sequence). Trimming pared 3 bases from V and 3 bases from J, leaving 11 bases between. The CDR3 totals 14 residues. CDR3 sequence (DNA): TGTGCCACCAGCAGGGACCAGGGGAAAGAGACCCAGTACTTC. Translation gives CATSRDQGKETQYF.

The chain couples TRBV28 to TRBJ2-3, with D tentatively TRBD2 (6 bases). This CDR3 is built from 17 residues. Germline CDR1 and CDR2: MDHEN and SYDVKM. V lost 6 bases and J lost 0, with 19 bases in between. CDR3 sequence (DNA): TGTGCCAGCAGACCCGTGGACTATGCTACTAGCACAGATACGCAGTATTTT. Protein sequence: CASRPVDYATSTDTQYF. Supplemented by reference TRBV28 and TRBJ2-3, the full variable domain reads DVKVTQSSRYLVKRTGEKVFLECVQDMDHENMFWYRQDPGLGLRLIYFSYDVKMKEKGDIPEGYSVSREKKERFSLILESASTNQTSMYLCASRPVDYATSTDTQYFGPGTRLTVL.